This T cell receptor beta chain was captured by sequencing in a study of cytomegalovirus exposure and HLA in healthy donors. Study-wide background: T cells numbering approximately 170 million yielded 117 million unique TCR beta sequences in an earlier analysis. Tens of millions of unique TCRs from HLA-typed donors were held in an early release of data.

Only a few counts were recorded for this clone. The PCR used 60 Vbeta and 13 Jbeta primers. Using immunoSEQ multiplex PCR, the repertoire was profiled, and TCRdb retains in-frame clones only, with some absent. The sample holds approximately 130,000 clones; approximately 8.9% are singletons and the top ten take approximately 7.5%. CDR3 length: 16 amino acids. Unmatched junction bases numbered 8, after V lost 0 bases and J lost 5 bases. CDR1 ENHRY and CDR2 SYGVKD come from the germline V gene. The rearrangement uses TRBV10-3 and TRBJ2-7, with 9 bases aligning to TRBD2. The source of this sequence is a woman aged 40 to 49 in good health and CMV-seropositive. Sequencing was performed on PBMCs. The CDR3 sequence: CAISESGSSGVHEQYF. The CDR3 region has the DNA TGTGCCATCAGTGAGTCGGGGTCTAGCGGGGTTCACGAGCAGTACTTC.